This T cell receptor (beta chain) was observed in a study of blood T cell repertoires in COVID-19. About the research overall: Donors in the United States, Italy and Spain gave samples during acute or convalescent COVID-19. In each case, the material was cDNA or gDNA derived from T cells, B-cell-depleted T cells, or PBMCs.

V gave up 4 bases and J gave up 7 bases, with 14 bases separating them. CDR1 is LGHDT, CDR2 YNNKEL, per germline (reference sequence). This CDR3 is built from 13 residues. In the source study's methods: Quantification of nucleated cells was approximated via reference gene primer amplification. Assay: immunoSEQ multiplex PCR; the TCRdb copy retains only in-frame clones and omits some. The DNA gave D and trimming, while V, J and clone size come from that table. Found here are some 150,000 clones, over 75% of them singletons; the top ten hold 1.2%. Clinical history reported by participants formed the basis on which cohorts were assigned. This clone was counted between two and nine times.

This receptor was obtained from a woman aged 25 to 39 with acute COVID-19. This rearrangement joins TRBV3-1 (or the pseudogene TRBV3-2) to TRBJ2-7; no firm D call. Sequences were obtained from PBMCs or T cells enriched from blood (not recorded which). CDR3 in amino acids: CASSLGLSKEQYF. In nucleotides, the CDR3 is TGTGCCAGCAGCCTGGGCCTTTCAAAAGAGCAGTACTTC.